Reported below is one T cell receptor (beta chain). The antigen is unknown. Each patient went into thyroid surgery without having received any treatment. TCRdb re-called the PCR reads through MiXCR. The sample lists approximately 9,500 clones; approximately 32% were seen once. This record belongs to a study of metastatic and nonmetastatic thyroid tumors. Study information: Repertoires from malignant and benign thyroid patients were compared across blood and tumor or nodule tissue. Findings and caveats of the study: Within blood and tumor, benign nodules reportedly had significantly lower TCR beta diversity than malignant thyroid tumors did.

This CDR3 spans 19 amino acids. The V gene's germline CDR1 is PRHDT and CDR2 FYEKMQ (reference sequence). With 5 bases removed from V and 6 bases from J, the gap between germline ends came to 30 bases. The sequence was obtained from a female donor with papillary thyroid cancer or a benign thyroid nodule (not recorded which). Some clones in this sample may be carry-over from other donors' samples. The material sequenced was tumor tissue. This chain uses TRBV13 with TRBJ2-3; possibly TRBD2 for D (6 bases). CDR3 region: CASSVRLSVGSTRWDTQYF. The CDR3 nucleotides are TGTGCCAGCAGCGTCCGGCTGTCTGTTGGGTCGACTAGGTGGGATACGCAGTATTTT.